This T cell receptor (beta chain) stems from a study of T cells of healthy individuals. The germline V gene encodes CDR1 SQVTM and CDR2 ANQGSEA. The CDR3 runs 11 residues. The V end lost 3 bases, the J end lost 8 bases, and 10 bases lay between the germline ends. There are many counts of this clonotype. TCRdb re-analysed the 5' RACE reads in MiXCR, keeping a single row per CDR3 protein. The profile shows fewer than 75,000 distinct CDR3 sequences, around 15% of them singletons. The chain couples TRBV29-1 to TRBJ1-2, with D hard to call. The sequence was collected from a human donor in good health. The CDR3 loop reads CSVEEVGGYTF. The DNA of the CDR3 is TGCAGCGTTGAGGAGGTGGGGGGCTACACCTTC.